This TCR beta chain was sequenced for a study of Ad26.COV2.S vaccination and SARS-CoV-2 variants (dated by TCRdb to the early 2020s). Study-level background: Vaccine-arm donors came from COV1001, a multicentre, randomized, double-blind, placebo-controlled phase I-IIa trial of Ad26.COV2.S in healthy adults. Ad26.COV2.S was administered intramuscularly at a dose of 5x10^10 or 1x10^11 viral particles, either as one shot or as two shots given 56 days apart. TCRbeta repertoire sequencing was used to assess the specificity and breadth of SARS-CoV-2-reactive T cell receptors after Ad26.COV2.S vaccination. The TCR-sequenced set comprised around 30 samples: some 19 Ad26.COV2.S vaccine recipients, 5 placebo recipients and 8 SARS-CoV-2 convalescent individuals. Trial participants were randomized into five groups of five, in which low-dose or high-dose Ad26.COV2.S was given once or twice, or placebo was given on both occasions. Investigators did not know the trial group allocation while performing experiments and assessing outcomes.

Results the study describes overall, beyond this receptor: Compared with placebo recipients, Ad26.COV2.S recipients showed higher spike-specific TCR breadth (P = 0.0014). The authors noted that the TCR breadth and depth analyses may have underestimated total T cell responses. After vaccination, spike-specific CD8+ and CD4+ T cell responses were reported to show substantial breadth. Vaccine and placebo recipients had comparable non-spike TCR breadth, which fits with the vaccine containing only spike. Comparing responses between vaccine doses or regimens was not something the study was powered to do.

CDR1 and CDR2, looked up from the germline V gene, are SGHTA and FQGNSA. Its CDR3 holds 14 amino acids, cysteine through phenylalanine. The DNA shown is the 42-base CDR3, in frame from base 1. Trimming removed 4 bases from V and 1 base from J, leaving 9 bases between the germline ends. A remark on this clone: Its antigen specificity is not known. Base-call qualities are not available, and no considerably larger clone is one nucleotide away.

TCRbeta CDR3 regions were sequenced with the immunoSEQ Assay. After extraction, genomic DNA underwent amplification by bias-controlled multiplex PCR, followed by high-throughput sequencing. Per the original workflow: To quantify the absolute abundance of each unique TCRbeta CDR3 region, sequences were collapsed and filtered. T cell fraction was estimated by normalization of TCRbeta template counts to usable DNA, with usable DNA being measured through amplification of reference genes present in all nucleated cells. Repertoire TCRs were annotated as SARS-CoV-2-specific when V gene, CDR3 amino acid sequence and J gene were exactly matched to a known reactive TCR set. MIRA supplied the reference SARS-CoV-2 TCR set, which was filtered for enrichment in COVID-19-positive ImmuneCODE repertoires so that public or cross-reactive TCRs were removed. Using the MIRA antigens, annotated TCRs were further analysed by specific ORF or by position within an ORF. Depth was the summed frequency of annotated unique rearrangements, while breadth was defined as annotated unique rearrangements over total unique productive rearrangements. Two-sided Wilcoxon rank-sum tests were applied when comparing TCR breadth between groups. TCRdb holds this immuneACCESS table with in-frame rearrangements only. Some clones are missing; in checked studies, unresolved V genes explain under half, and the rest has no known cause. That table furnishes V, J and clone size, whereas the DNA furnished D and trimming. The sample table records around 320,000 clones; over 75% of these occur just once. Of the sample, 3.4% is held by the ten largest clones.

Per the publication, the treatment or condition label means: roughly 19 received Ad26.COV2.S at low or high dose, single or two shots; 5 received placebo; per-sample allocation not given. Repertoires of vaccine and placebo recipients were sequenced from samples collected on day 63 after the first injection. Between 29 July and 7 August 2020, Cohort 1b enrolled about 27 adults aged 18-55 years at one site in Boston, USA. Ad26.COV2.S was a replication-incompetent adenovirus type 26 vector that expressed a prefusion-stabilized SARS-CoV-2 spike protein derived from the original Wuhan strain. The origin of this receptor is a person aged 18-65 years who received the Ad26.COV2.S COVID-19 vaccine or a placebo. This chain is built from TRBV7-2 and TRBJ2-3; there is no confident call for the D gene. The source material was peripheral blood, sampled in a trial of Ad26.COV2.S vaccine versus placebo. CDR3 loop: CASSSLRGTDTQYF. In nucleotides, the sequence is TGTGCCAGCAGCTCCCTCCGGGGCACAGATACGCAGTATTTT.